One sample yielded the 29 T cell receptor beta chains listed below, sequenced in a study of T cell changes during pregnancy in multiple sclerosis. Generated by immunoSEQ multiplex PCR, the TCRdb table keeps only in-frame clones and is missing some. Of approximately 70,000 clones in the sample, 90% to 95% were seen once. Sequences were derived from CD4+ T cells from peripheral blood mononuclear cells, sampled before pregnancy. The source of these receptors is a female donor with multiple sclerosis, enrolled in a pregnancy study.

The genes are TRBV10-2 and TRBJ2-2; 10 bases are a match to TRBD1. The CDR3 has 15 residues. J gave up 5 bases and V 7 bases, and 7 bases lay outside the gene matches. Germline CDR1 and CDR2: WSHSY and SAAADI. The CDR3 sequence is CASTRQGAWTGELFF. CDR3 DNA sequence: TGCGCCAGCACTCGACAGGGGGCTTGGACCGGGGAGCTGTTTTTT.

The chain has TRBV28 and TRBJ1-5, with 11 bases identical to TRBD1. The CDR3 contains 14 residues. In germline, CDR1 is MDHEN, CDR2 SYDVKM. V dropped 6 bases and J dropped 6; count of bases not matched to a gene: 4. This chain's CDR3 is CASSRTGGLQPQHF. The CDR3 DNA reads as TGTGCCAGCAGCAGGACAGGGGGCCTTCAGCCCCAGCATTTT.

This CDR3 reads CASRLPKRNQPQHF. The CDR3 DNA sequence: TGTGCCAGCAGATTACCCAAGCGCAATCAGCCCCAGCATTTT. The V and J genes are TRBV28 and TRBJ1-5; unclear D gene. Per the germline V gene, CDR1 is MDHEN and CDR2 is SYDVKM. The CDR3 spans 14 residues. V was trimmed by 6 bases and J by 2 bases, leaving 11 bases between them. Drawing the rest from reference TRBV28 and TRBJ1-5, the complete variable domain is DVKVTQSSRYLVKRTGEKVFLECVQDMDHENMFWYRQDPGLGLRLIYFSYDVKMKEKGDIPEGYSVSREKKERFSLILESASTNQTSMYLCASRLPKRNQPQHFGDGTRLSIL.

The V call is TRBV27, the J call TRBJ2-2; possible D gene TRBD2, 6 bases. Germline CDR1 MNHEY, CDR2 SMNVEV (reference sequence). CDR3 size: 17 residues. V lost 5 bases, J lost 7 bases, and 23 bases lay in between. CDR3 in amino acids: CASSGIPLGGVSGELFF. The CDR3 nucleotides read TGTGCCAGCAGTGGTATTCCCCTGGGCGGGGTCAGCGGGGAGCTGTTTTTT.

J is TRBJ1-2 and V is TRBV5-6; maybe TRBD1 (5 bases). The CDR3 is 13 residues long. In germline, CDR1 is SGHDT, CDR2 YYEEEE. The V end lost 0 bases, the J end lost 4 bases, and 7 bases lay between the germline ends. DNA of the CDR3: TGTGCCAGCAGCTTGGGACAGTCCTATGGCTACACCTTC. The encoded protein is CASSLGQSYGYTF.

The chain recombines TRBV18 with TRBJ2-2; TRBD1 agrees at 7 bases. Germline assignment: CDR1 KGHSH and CDR2 LQKENI. CDR3 length: 16 residues. V shed 6 bases, J shed 3 bases, and the junction held 10 bases outside the gene matches. CDR3 DNA: TGTGCCAGCTCCCTTAAACAGGGGCGGGACACCGGGGAGCTGTTTTTT. Translation gives CASSLKQGRDTGELFF. Full variable domain (rest looked up from reference TRBV18 and TRBJ2-2): NAGVMQNPRHLVRRRGQEARLRCSPMKGHSHVYWYRQLPEEGLKFMVYLQKENIIDESGMPKERFSAEFPKEGPSILRIQQVVRGDSAAYFCASSLKQGRDTGELFFGEGSRLTVL.

The V gene is TRBV5-1, the J gene TRBJ1-1, with 11 bases identical to TRBD1. V was clipped by 3 bases and J by 6 bases; unmatched bases: 4. CDR3 length equals 14 residues. In germline, CDR1 is SGHRS, CDR2 YFSETQ. DNA for the CDR3: TGCGCCAGCAGCTCGCGGACAGGGGGCCCTGAAGCTTTCTTT. This encodes CASSSRTGGPEAFF.

The chain employs TRBV5-5 and TRBJ2-2; TRBD2 might be the D (5 bases). This CDR3 spans 16 amino acids. CDR1 is SGHKS and CDR2 is YYEKEE in the germline V gene (reference sequence). The V and J ends lost 2 bases and 2 bases respectively, with 13 bases between them. The CDR3 DNA reads TGTGCCAGCAGCTTTGCGGGCAGTTTAAACACCGGGGAGCTGTTTTTT. Its protein product is CASSFAGSLNTGELFF. The full variable domain, rest sourced from reference TRBV5-5 and TRBJ2-2, is DAGVTQSPTHLIKTRGQQVTLRCSPISGHKSVSWYQQVLGQGPQFIFQYYEKEERGRGNFPDRFSARQFPNYSSELNVNALLLGDSALYLCASSFAGSLNTGELFFGEGSRLTVL.

The chain uses TRBV5-1 and TRBJ1-6, with 10 positions matching TRBD1. This CDR3 has 20 residues. J gave up 7 bases and V 4 bases, and 20 bases lay outside the gene matches. In germline, CDR1 is SGHRS, CDR2 YFSETQ. Here the CDR3 DNA reads TGCGCCAGCAGCCCCTGGCCCGGGACAGGGGAAATAGCGAGGAATTCACCCCTCCACTTT. It encodes CASSPWPGTGEIARNSPLHF.

CDR3 region: CASSVGDSPDTQYF. In DNA form, the CDR3 reads TGTGCCAGCAGCGTAGGGGACTCCCCGGATACGCAGTATTTT. V gene TRBV9 combines with J gene TRBJ2-3; D possibly corresponds to TRBD2 (6 bases). V lost 0 bases, J lost 6 bases, and 11 bases lay in between. This CDR3 has 14 amino acids. The germline gives CDR1 SGDLS, CDR2 YYNGEE.

V is TRBV6-1 and J is TRBJ1-6; D is possibly TRBD1 (5 bases). Germline CDR1 and CDR2: MNHNS and SASEGT. The CDR3 runs 14 residues. Trimming removed 5 bases at V and 10 bases at J, with 15 bases between. The CDR3 sequence is CASSSTGSPSPLHF. The CDR3 DNA is TGTGCCAGCAGTTCTACAGGATCGCCGTCACCCCTCCACTTT.

J is TRBJ1-1 and V is TRBV9; D gene ambiguous. Trimming cost V 0 bases and J 4 bases, with 10 bases left between them. The CDR3 extends over 14 amino acids. Per the germline V gene, CDR1 is SGDLS and CDR2 is YYNGEE. The CDR3 nucleotides read TGTGCCAGCAGCGTAGGAGGGATCGCCACTGAAGCTTTCTTT. Protein: CASSVGGIATEAFF.

V is TRBV2 and J is TRBJ2-3, with a possible D match to TRBD2 (5 bases). Germline V gene sequence: CDR1 SNHLY, CDR2 FYNNEI. Trimming removed 4 bases from V and 1 base from J, with 12 bases in between. This CDR3 has 15 amino acids. The CDR3 spells CASSVDSAGTDTQYF. CDR3 nucleotides: TGTGCCAGCAGTGTTGATAGCGCGGGCACAGATACGCAGTATTTT. The whole variable domain, filled in from reference TRBV2 and TRBJ2-3, reads EPEVTQTPSHQVTQMGQEVILRCVPISNHLYFYWYRQILGQKVEFLVSFYNNEISEKSEIFDDQFSVERPDGSNFTLKIRSTKLEDSAMYFCASSVDSAGTDTQYFGPGTRLTVL.

The chain uses TRBV5-1 and TRBJ2-2; D unresolved. V was clipped by 4 bases and J by 0 bases, with 4 bases between them. The CDR3 covers 13 residues. Germline CDR1 SGHRS, CDR2 YFSETQ. The CDR3, as DNA: TGCGCCAGCAGCCCCTCGAACACCGGGGAGCTGTTTTTT. Translating gives CASSPSNTGELFF.

CDR3 coding DNA: TGTGCCATCAGCTTGACAGCGAGTAATTCACCCCTCCACTTT. It is translated as CAISLTASNSPLHF. The V gene is TRBV10-3, the J gene TRBJ1-6; D may be TRBD1 (5 bases). The V end was cut by 6 bases, the J end by 6 bases, with 12 bases between. There are 14 residues in the CDR3. Per the germline V gene, CDR1 is ENHRY and CDR2 is SYGVKD.

The rearrangement joins TRBV5-1 to TRBJ1-4, with D uncertain. Trimming shortened V by 4 bases and J by 14 bases, and 18 bases separated the two germline ends. This CDR3 spans 13 amino acids. The germline gives CDR1 SGHRS, CDR2 YFSETQ. The CDR3 DNA follows: TGCGCCAGCAGCCCCGCGGATCTGAAAAGCCTGTTTTTT. It encodes CASSPADLKSLFF.

With respect to this clone: The same CDR3 also results from other DNA sequences found in this sample. The CDR3: CASSSGGYNEQFF. In DNA, the CDR3 is TGTGCCAGCAGTAGCGGAGGGTACAATGAGCAGTTCTTC. The rearrangement joins TRBV28 to TRBJ2-1, with D maybe TRBD2 (6 bases). The CDR3 is 13 residues long. The V gene lost 5 bases and the J gene lost 4 bases, with 9 bases spanning the gap. CDR1 is MDHEN, CDR2 SYDVKM, per germline.

This chain uses TRBV15 with TRBJ2-7; 12 nucleotides match TRBD2. The CDR3 sequence is 17 residues long. Trimming at V came to 0 bases and at J to 1 base, leaving 4 bases not matched to a gene. CDR1 and CDR2 from the germline V gene are LNHNV and YYDKDF (reference sequence). The CDR3 is CATSREASGGVSYEQYF. The DNA of the CDR3 is TGTGCCACCAGCAGAGAGGCTAGCGGGGGGGTTTCCTACGAGCAGTACTTC.

The CDR3 is CASSPTSGGYEQYF. CDR3 in DNA: TGTGCCAGCAGCCCTACTAGCGGGGGCTACGAGCAGTACTTC. This chain links TRBV11-2 with TRBJ2-7; 11 positions match TRBD2. The CDR3 sequence is 14 residues long. Germline V gene data show CDR1 as SGHAT and CDR2 as FQNNGV. Germline trimming cut 5 bases from V and 3 bases from J; bases unmatched to any gene: 3.

The CDR3 region is CASSLGTDQPQHF. In DNA, the CDR3 is TGTGCCAGCAGCTTGGGCACCGATCAGCCCCAGCATTTT. This chain links TRBV7-6 with TRBJ1-5; no clear D. Trimming removed 3 bases from V and 5 bases from J, with 8 bases in between. There are 13 residues in the CDR3. Germline CDR1 is SGHVS and CDR2 is FNYEAQ.

In DNA, the CDR3 is TGTGCCTGTTCCCGGGACAACTCCTACGAGCAGTACTTC. This sequence encodes CACSRDNSYEQYF. The rearrangement links TRBV19 to TRBJ2-7, with a weak D call TRBD1 (6 bases). The CDR3 consists of 13 residues. V shed 11 bases and J shed 0 bases, with 14 bases lying between them. Germline lookup yields CDR1 LNHDA and CDR2 SQIVND (reference sequence).

The chain employs TRBV9 and TRBJ1-2, with 7 bases that match TRBD1. Germline-derived CDR1 and CDR2 are SGDLS and YYNGEE. This CDR3 has 16 residues. V was pared by 0 bases and J by 6 bases, with 11 bases of the junction left unmatched. The CDR3 region is CASSVDEGATVDGYTF. For the CDR3, the DNA is TGTGCCAGCAGCGTAGATGAGGGGGCGACGGTTGATGGCTACACCTTC. Full variable domain (rest looked up from reference TRBV9 and TRBJ1-2): DSGVTQTPKHLITATGQRVTLRCSPRSGDLSVYWYQQSLDQGLQFLIQYYNGEERAKGNILERFSAQQFPDLHSELNLSSLELGDSALYFCASSVDEGATVDGYTFGSGTRLTVV.

This chain connects TRBV5-1 to TRBJ2-2, with 7 bases that match TRBD2. The V gene's germline CDR1 is SGHRS and CDR2 YFSETQ. V shed 4 bases and J 4 bases; nucleotides not matched to a gene: 4. CDR3 length: 14 residues. CDR3 nucleotides: TGCGCCAGCAGCCCCGGGACTACCACCGGGGAGCTGTTTTTT. Protein sequence: CASSPGTTTGELFF.

The chain combines TRBV2 with TRBJ1-1; D is ambiguous. The CDR3 sequence is 13 residues long. From germline, CDR1 is SNHLY and CDR2 FYNNEI. The V end lost 4 bases, the J end lost 1 base, and 7 bases lay between the germline ends. In DNA, the CDR3 is TGTGCCAGCAGTGTCCGACAGAACACTGAAGCTTTCTTT. Translated, it gives CASSVRQNTEAFF.

This sequence joins TRBV6-1 and TRBJ2-7; TRBD1 matches 10 bases. Germline-derived CDR1 and CDR2 are MNHNS and SASEGT. The CDR3 spans 15 residues. The junction had 15 bases not matched to a gene; V was cut back by 11 bases and J by 5 bases. The CDR3 DNA sequence: TGTGCCTCCTTCAGCGGGGGACAGGGGATCAACGAGCAGTACTTC. Amino acid sequence: CASFSGGQGINEQYF.

V gene TRBV5-1 combines with J gene TRBJ2-4; TRBD2 matches 10 bases. The germline gives CDR1 SGHRS, CDR2 YFSETQ. The CDR3 consists of 11 residues. V shed 4 bases and J 15 bases; nucleotides not matched to a gene: 4. CDR3 loop: CASSQGLARYF. Written as DNA, the CDR3 is TGCGCCAGCAGCCAGGGACTAGCGCGGTACTTC.

This sequence joins TRBV4-3 and TRBJ1-2, with D hard to call. Germline V gene lookup returns CDR1 LGHNA and CDR2 YSLEER. V was cut by 0 bases and J by 4 bases, with 9 bases left in between. This CDR3 is 14 amino acids long. The CDR3 coding sequence is TGCGCCAGCAGCCAAGATGAGGGTACCTATGGCTACACCTTC. It translates to CASSQDEGTYGYTF.

The J gene is TRBJ2-7, the V gene TRBV15, with D maybe TRBD2 (6 bases). Germline CDR1 LNHNV, CDR2 YYDKDF (reference sequence). V lost 0 bases and J 3 bases, leaving 9 bases between the germline ends. The CDR3 is made up of 14 amino acids. CDR3 sequence (DNA): TGTGCCACCAGCAGAGATCTGGAGGGCTACGAGCAGTACTTC. Translated: CATSRDLEGYEQYF.

This rearrangement joins TRBV30 to TRBJ2-7; D unclear. Per the germline V gene, CDR1 is GTSNPN and CDR2 is SVGIG (reference sequence). The V and J ends lost 0 bases and 4 bases respectively, with 4 bases between them. The length of the CDR3 is 11 residues. The CDR3 loop reads CAWSVQYEQYF. CDR3 nucleotide sequence: TGTGCCTGGAGTGTACAGTACGAGCAGTACTTC.